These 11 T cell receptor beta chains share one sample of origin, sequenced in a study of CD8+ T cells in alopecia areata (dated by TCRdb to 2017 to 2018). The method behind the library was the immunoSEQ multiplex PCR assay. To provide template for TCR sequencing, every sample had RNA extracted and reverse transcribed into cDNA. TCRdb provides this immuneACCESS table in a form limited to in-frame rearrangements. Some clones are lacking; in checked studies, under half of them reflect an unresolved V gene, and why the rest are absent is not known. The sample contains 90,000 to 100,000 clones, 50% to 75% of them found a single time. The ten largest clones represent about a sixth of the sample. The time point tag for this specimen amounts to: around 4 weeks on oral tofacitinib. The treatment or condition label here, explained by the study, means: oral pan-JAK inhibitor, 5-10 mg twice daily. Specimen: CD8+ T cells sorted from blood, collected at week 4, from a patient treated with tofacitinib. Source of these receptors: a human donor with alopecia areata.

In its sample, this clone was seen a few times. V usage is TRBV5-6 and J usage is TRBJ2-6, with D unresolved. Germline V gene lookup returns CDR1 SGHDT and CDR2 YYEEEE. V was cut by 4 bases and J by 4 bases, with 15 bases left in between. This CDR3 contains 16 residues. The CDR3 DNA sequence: TGTGCCAGCAGCCCCCCCCGGCCAGACGGGGCCAACGTCCTGACTTTC. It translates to CASSPPRPDGANVLTF.

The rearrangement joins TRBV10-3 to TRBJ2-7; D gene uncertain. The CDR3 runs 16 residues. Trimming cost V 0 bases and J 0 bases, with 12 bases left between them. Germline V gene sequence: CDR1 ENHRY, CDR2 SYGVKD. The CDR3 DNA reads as TGTGCCATCAGTGAGTCCCCAGATTTCGCCTCCTACGAGCAGTACTTC. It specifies CAISESPDFASYEQYF.

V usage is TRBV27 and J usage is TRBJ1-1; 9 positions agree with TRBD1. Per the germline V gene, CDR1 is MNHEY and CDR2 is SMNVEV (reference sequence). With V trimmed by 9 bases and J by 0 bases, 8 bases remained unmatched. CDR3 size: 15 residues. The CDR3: CASRPGQGLNTEAFF. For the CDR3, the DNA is TGTGCCAGTAGACCGGGACAGGGATTGAACACTGAAGCTTTCTTT.

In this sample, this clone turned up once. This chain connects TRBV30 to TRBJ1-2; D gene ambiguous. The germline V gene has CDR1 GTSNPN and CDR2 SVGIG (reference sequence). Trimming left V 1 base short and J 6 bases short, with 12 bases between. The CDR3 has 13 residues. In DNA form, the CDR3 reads TGTGCCTGGAGTGCAACGAAGACGAATGGCTACACCTTC. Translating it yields CAWSATKTNGYTF. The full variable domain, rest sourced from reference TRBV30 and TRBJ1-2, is SQTIHQWPATLVQPVGSPLSLECTVEGTSNPNLYWYRQAAGRGLQLLFYSVGIGQISSEVPQNLSASRPQDRQFILSSKKLLLSDSGFYLCAWSATKTNGYTFGSGTRLTVV.

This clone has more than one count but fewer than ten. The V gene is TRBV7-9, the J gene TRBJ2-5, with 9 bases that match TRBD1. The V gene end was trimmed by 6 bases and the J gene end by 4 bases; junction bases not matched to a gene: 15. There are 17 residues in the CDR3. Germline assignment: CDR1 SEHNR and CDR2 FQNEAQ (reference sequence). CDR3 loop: CASRRNPGTGSAETQYF. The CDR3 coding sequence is TGTGCCAGCAGGCGAAACCCCGGGACAGGGTCTGCAGAGACCCAGTACTTC.

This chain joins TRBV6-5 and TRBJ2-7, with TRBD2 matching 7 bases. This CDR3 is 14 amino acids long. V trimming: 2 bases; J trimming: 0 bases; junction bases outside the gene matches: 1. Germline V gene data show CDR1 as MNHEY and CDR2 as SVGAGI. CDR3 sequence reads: CASSYGEGSYEQYF. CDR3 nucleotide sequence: TGTGCCAGCAGTTACGGGGAGGGCTCCTACGAGCAGTACTTC.

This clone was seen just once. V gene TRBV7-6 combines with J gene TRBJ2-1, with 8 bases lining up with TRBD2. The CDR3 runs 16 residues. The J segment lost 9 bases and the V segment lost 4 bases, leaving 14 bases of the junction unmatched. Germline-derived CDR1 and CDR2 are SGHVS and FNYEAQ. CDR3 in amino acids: CASSSIRLAIASEQFF. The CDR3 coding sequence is TGTGCCAGCAGCTCCATTCGACTAGCGATAGCCAGTGAGCAGTTCTTC.

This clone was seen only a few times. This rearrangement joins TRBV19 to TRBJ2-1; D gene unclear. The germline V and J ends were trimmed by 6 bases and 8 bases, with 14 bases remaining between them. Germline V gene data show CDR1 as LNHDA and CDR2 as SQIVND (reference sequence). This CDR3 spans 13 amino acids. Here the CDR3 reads CASRDTVFHEQFF. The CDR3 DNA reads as TGTGCCAGTAGAGATACAGTGTTCCATGAGCAGTTCTTC.

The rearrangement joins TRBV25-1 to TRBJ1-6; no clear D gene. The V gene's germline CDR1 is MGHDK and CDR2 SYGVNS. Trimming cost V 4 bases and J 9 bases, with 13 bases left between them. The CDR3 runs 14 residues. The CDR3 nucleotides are TGTGCCAGCAGTGGTGGCAGTACCGGTTCACCCCTCCACTTT. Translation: CASSGGSTGSPLHF.

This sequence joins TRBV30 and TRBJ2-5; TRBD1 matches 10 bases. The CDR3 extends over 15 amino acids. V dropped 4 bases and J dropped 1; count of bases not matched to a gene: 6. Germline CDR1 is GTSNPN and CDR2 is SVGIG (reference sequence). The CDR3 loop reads CAWTPGTGVQETQYF. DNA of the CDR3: TGTGCCTGGACCCCCGGGACAGGGGTCCAAGAGACCCAGTACTTC. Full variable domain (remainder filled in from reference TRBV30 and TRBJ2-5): SQTIHQWPATLVQPVGSPLSLECTVEGTSNPNLYWYRQAAGRGLQLLFYSVGIGQISSEVPQNLSASRPQDRQFILSSKKLLLSDSGFYLCAWTPGTGVQETQYFGPGTRLLVL.

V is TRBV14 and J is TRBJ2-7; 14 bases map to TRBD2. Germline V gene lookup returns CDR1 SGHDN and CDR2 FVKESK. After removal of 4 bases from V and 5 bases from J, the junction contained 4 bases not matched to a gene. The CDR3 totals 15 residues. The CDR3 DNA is TGTGCCAGCAGCCTCGGACTAGCGGGAGGAAACGAGCAGTACTTC. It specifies CASSLGLAGGNEQYF.